The 8 T cell receptor beta chains given below trace back to one sample, sequenced in a study of blood T cell repertoires in COVID-19. Assay: immunoSEQ multiplex PCR; the TCRdb copy retains only in-frame clones and omits some. The sample includes about 73,000 clones, around 81% seen only once; the top ten take approximately 29%. Sequences were obtained from peripheral blood. These receptors originate from a human donor in a cohort sampled during active COVID-19.

This CDR3 is CASKRTGGPSGELFF. The CDR3 DNA is TGTGCCAGCAAGAGGACAGGGGGCCCAAGCGGGGAGCTGTTTTTT. The gene calls are TRBV6-5 and TRBJ2-2; the match to TRBD1 covers 11 bases. The CDR3 has 15 amino acids. In germline, CDR1 is MNHEY, CDR2 SVGAGI. The trim removed 7 bases at V and 7 bases at J, leaving 8 bases unmatched.

The chain links TRBV3-1 (or the pseudogene TRBV3-2) to TRBJ1-4, with D possibly TRBD1 on 6 matching bases. CDR3 length equals 16 residues. Trimming cost V 0 bases and J 13 bases, with 21 bases left between them. Germline CDR1 and CDR2: LGHDT and YNNKEL (reference sequence). CDR3: CASSQEGGGHSRGLFF. CDR3 in DNA: TGTGCCAGCAGCCAAGAGGGCGGGGGACATTCGAGGGGACTGTTTTTT.

V and J are TRBV7-6 and TRBJ2-1, with a possible D match to TRBD1 (5 bases). Germline CDR1 reads SGHVS; CDR2 reads FNYEAQ. The length of the CDR3 is 15 residues. V lost 1 base and J 0 bases, leaving 7 bases between the germline ends. In DNA form, the CDR3 reads TGTGCCAGCAGCTTAGTTCAGGGCTCCTACAATGAGCAGTTCTTC. Protein product: CASSLVQGSYNEQFF.

This CDR3 reads CSAGGGTGAFF. Written as DNA, the CDR3 is TGCAGTGCAGGGGGGGGGACCGGAGCTTTCTTT. This sequence joins TRBV20-1 and TRBJ1-1; weak D call: TRBD1 (6 bases). Germline CDR1 DFQATT, CDR2 SNEGSKA (reference sequence). The CDR3 has 11 amino acids. V lost 6 bases, J lost 10 bases, and 15 bases lay in between.

Concerning this clone: A read error may account for a junction end that differs from germline. V and J are TRBV11-3 and TRBJ2-3; D might be TRBD2 (6 bases). Germline-derived CDR1 and CDR2 are SGHNT and YENEEA. The CDR3 consists of 14 residues. The CDR3 spells CASSLPAMGGRIEF. The CDR3 DNA sequence: TGTGCCAGCAGCTTACCAGCCATGGGGGGACGGATAGAATTT.

J is TRBJ2-3 and V is TRBV5-4, with TRBD1 matching over 9 bases. Germline trimming cut 3 bases from V and 6 bases from J; bases unmatched to any gene: 11. Germline loops: CDR1 SGHNT, CDR2 YYREEE (reference sequence). The CDR3 totals 16 residues. CDR3 sequence reads: CASSWVVTGGSDTQYF. In DNA form, the CDR3 reads TGTGCCAGCAGCTGGGTCGTCACAGGGGGCTCCGATACGCAGTATTTT.

The chain combines TRBV4-1 with TRBJ2-5, with 10 bases aligning to TRBD2. Trimming removed 0 bases from V and 4 bases from J; junction bases left unmatched: 8. CDR1 MGHRA and CDR2 YSYEKL come from the germline V gene. The CDR3 has 17 amino acids. In DNA, the CDR3 is TGCGCCAGCAGCCAAGATGTCCTAGCGGGGGAGGGAGAGACCCAGTACTTC. Amino acid sequence: CASSQDVLAGEGETQYF.

The V and J genes are TRBV6-5 and TRBJ1-1; D is possibly TRBD1 (5 bases). V lost 7 bases to trimming and J lost 0 bases, with 15 bases between them. The CDR3 contains 15 residues. Germline V CDR1 and CDR2: MNHEY, SVGAGI. The CDR3 sequence is CASNTGGGMNTEAFF. CDR3 bases: TGTGCCAGCAACACGGGGGGGGGAATGAACACTGAAGCTTTCTTT.